Here is one T cell receptor beta chain with its context. Its cognate antigen is unknown. Given the absence of the conserved phenylalanine or tryptophan at the CDR3 end, a read error is likely. It is unclear where the CDR3 begins or ends on the DNA, so no DNA is shown, and the CDR3 is as TCRdb lists it. TCR beta VDJ and CDR3 profiles were obtained from a genomic DNA template. TCRdb redid the calling of the reads with MiXCR, one entry per CDR3 protein. The sample has about 420,000 distinct CDR3 sequences; under 80% are singletons. This sample is part of a study of CD8+CD57+ T cells in acquired aplastic anemia. Study overall: Sorted CD4+ and CD8+ cells gave an average of about 3 ug of DNA.

The CDR3 is 10 residues long, ends included. Germline CDR1 and CDR2: DFQATT and SNEGSKA (reference sequence). Study observations and caveats: Patients had fewer than 35 CD8+ CDR3 sequences in common with controls (the shared set). In CD8+ cells, Simpson's diversity showed no significant difference between patients and controls.

The origin of this receptor is a human donor in good health, serving as a control. The V gene is TRBV20-1, the J gene TRBJ1-2. The specimen sequenced was sorted CD4+, CD8+, or CD8+CD57+ T cells (not recorded which) from PBMCs. The CDR3 reads CSARYELDSI.